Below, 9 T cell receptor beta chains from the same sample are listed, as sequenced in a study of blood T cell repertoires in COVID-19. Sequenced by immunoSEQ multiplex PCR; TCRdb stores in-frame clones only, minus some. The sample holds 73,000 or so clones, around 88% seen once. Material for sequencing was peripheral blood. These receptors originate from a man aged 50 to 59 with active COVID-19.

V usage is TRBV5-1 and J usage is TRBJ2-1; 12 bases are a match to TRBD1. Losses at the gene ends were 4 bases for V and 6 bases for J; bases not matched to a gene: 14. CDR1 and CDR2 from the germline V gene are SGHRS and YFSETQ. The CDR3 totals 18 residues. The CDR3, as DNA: TGCGCCAGCAGCCCCCGGTGGGTGGGACAGGGGGCGGTCAATGAGCAGTTCTTC. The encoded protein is CASSPRWVGQGAVNEQFF. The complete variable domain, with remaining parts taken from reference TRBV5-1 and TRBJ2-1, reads KAGVTQTPRYLIKTRGQQVTLSCSPISGHRSVSWYQQTPGQGLQFLFEYFSETQRNKGNFPGRFSGRQFSNSRSEMNVSTLELGDSALYLCASSPRWVGQGAVNEQFFGPGTRLTVL.

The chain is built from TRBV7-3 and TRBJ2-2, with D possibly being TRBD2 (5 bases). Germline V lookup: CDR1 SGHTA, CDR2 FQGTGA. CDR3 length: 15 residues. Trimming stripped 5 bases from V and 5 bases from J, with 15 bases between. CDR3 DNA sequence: TGTGCCAGCAGCCCCGGCCCCACGGGGACCGGGGAGCTGTTTTTT. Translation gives CASSPGPTGTGELFF.

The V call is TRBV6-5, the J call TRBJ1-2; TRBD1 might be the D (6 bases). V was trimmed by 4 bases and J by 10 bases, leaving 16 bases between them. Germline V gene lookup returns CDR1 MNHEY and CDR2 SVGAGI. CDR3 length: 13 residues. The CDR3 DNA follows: TGTGCCAGCAGTTCCGGGACACCGGCTGTCTACACCTTC. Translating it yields CASSSGTPAVYTF.

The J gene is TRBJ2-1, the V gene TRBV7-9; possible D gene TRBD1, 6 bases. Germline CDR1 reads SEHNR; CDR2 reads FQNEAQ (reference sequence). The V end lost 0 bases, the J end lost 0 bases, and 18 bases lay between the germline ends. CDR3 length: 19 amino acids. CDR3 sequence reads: CASSLAQGLDRGSYNEQFF. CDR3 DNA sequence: TGTGCCAGCAGCTTAGCCCAAGGACTGGACAGAGGCTCCTACAATGAGCAGTTCTTC.

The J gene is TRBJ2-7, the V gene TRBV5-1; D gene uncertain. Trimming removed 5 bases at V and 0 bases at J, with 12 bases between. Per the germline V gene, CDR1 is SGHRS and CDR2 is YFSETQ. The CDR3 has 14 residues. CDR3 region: CASSARLSSYEQYF. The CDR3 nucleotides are TGCGCCAGCAGTGCAAGACTGAGCTCCTACGAGCAGTACTTC.

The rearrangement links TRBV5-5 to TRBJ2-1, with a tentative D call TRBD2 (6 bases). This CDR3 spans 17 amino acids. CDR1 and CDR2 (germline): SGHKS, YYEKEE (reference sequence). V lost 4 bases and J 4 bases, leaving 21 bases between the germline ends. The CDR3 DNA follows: TGTGCCAGCAGCCAGACCGGGACTCAAACGCTTTACAATGAGCAGTTCTTC. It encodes CASSQTGTQTLYNEQFF.

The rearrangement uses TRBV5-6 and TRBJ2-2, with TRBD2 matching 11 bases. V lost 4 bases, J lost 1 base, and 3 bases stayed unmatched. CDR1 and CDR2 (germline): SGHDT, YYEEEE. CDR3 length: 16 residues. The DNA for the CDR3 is TGTGCCAGCAGCCCCCTAGCGGGAGGGAACACCGGGGAGCTGTTTTTT. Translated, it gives CASSPLAGGNTGELFF.

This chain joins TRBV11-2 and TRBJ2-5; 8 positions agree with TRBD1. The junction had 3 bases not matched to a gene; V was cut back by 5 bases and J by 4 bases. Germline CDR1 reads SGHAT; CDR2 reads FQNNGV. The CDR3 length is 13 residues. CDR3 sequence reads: CASSLGQGETQYF. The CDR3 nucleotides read TGTGCCAGCAGCCTAGGACAGGGAGAGACCCAGTACTTC.

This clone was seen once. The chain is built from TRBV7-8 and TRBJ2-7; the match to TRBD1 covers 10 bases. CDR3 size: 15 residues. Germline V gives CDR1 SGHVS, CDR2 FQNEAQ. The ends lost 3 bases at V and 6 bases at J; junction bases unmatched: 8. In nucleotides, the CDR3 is TGTGCCAGCAGCTTTAATCGACAGGGGGCAGGCGAGCAGTACTTC. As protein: CASSFNRQGAGEQYF.